This T cell receptor (beta chain) was identified in a study of T-cell memory formation after mild COVID-19. This clonotype occurred many times. The V end lost 5 bases, the J end lost 6 bases, and 11 bases lay between the germline ends. Looked up from germline, CDR1 is SEHNR and CDR2 is FQNEAQ (reference sequence). CDR3 size: 12 residues. TCRdb fed the 5' RACE reads into MiXCR, producing one record per CDR3 protein. There are a few hundred thousand distinct CDR3 sequences in the sample; roughly a tenth occur only once, and 20% to 25% lies in the top ten. The source material was PBMCs or a T cell subset sorted from them (not recorded which). The chain couples TRBV7-9 to TRBJ2-7; possibly TRBD1 for D (5 bases). The sequence derives from a young man who had mild COVID-19 (a few samples of this study predate the infection). Cell type and time point are not known. The CDR3 reads CASSLQDSEQYF. The CDR3 coding sequence is TGTGCCAGCAGCCTACAGGATTCCGAGCAGTACTTC.